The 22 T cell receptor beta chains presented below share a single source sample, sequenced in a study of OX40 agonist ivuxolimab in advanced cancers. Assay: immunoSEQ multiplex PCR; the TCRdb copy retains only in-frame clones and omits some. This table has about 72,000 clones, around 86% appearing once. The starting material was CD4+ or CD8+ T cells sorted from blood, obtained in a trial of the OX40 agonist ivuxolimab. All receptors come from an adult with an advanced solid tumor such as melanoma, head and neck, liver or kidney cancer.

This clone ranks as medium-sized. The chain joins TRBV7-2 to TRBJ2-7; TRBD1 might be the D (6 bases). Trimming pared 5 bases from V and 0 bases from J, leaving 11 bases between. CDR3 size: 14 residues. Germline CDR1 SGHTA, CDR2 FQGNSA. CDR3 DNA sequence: TGTGCCAGCAGCCCAAGGACAGCCTCCTACGAGCAGTACTTC. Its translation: CASSPRTASYEQYF.

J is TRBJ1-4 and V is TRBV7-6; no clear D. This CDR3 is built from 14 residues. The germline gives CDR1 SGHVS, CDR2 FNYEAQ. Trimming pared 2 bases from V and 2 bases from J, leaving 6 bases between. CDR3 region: CASSLRSTNEKLFF. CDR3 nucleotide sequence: TGTGCCAGCAGCTTAAGAAGCACTAATGAAAAACTGTTTTTT.

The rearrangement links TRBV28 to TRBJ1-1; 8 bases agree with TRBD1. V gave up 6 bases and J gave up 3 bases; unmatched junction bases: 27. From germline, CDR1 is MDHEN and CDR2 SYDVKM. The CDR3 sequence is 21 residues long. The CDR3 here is CASSYLLGSLLTGGRDTEAFF. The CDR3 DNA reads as TGTGCCAGCAGCTATTTGCTGGGCAGCTTATTAACAGGGGGGAGGGACACTGAAGCTTTCTTT. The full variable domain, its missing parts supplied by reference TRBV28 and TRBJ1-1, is DVKVTQSSRYLVKRTGEKVFLECVQDMDHENMFWYRQDPGLGLRLIYFSYDVKMKEKGDIPEGYSVSREKKERFSLILESASTNQTSMYLCASSYLLGSLLTGGRDTEAFFGQGTRLTVV.

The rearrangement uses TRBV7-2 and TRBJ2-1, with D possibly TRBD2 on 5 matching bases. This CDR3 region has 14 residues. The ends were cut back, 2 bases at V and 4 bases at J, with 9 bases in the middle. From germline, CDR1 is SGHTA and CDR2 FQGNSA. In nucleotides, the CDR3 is TGTGCCAGCAGCTTAACTCCGGGGTACAATGAGCAGTTCTTC. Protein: CASSLTPGYNEQFF.

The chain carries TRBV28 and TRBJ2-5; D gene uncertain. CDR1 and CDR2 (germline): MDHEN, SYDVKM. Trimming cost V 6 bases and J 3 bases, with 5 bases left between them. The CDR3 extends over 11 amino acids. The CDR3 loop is CASSPKETQYF. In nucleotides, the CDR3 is TGTGCCAGCAGCCCGAAAGAGACCCAGTACTTC.

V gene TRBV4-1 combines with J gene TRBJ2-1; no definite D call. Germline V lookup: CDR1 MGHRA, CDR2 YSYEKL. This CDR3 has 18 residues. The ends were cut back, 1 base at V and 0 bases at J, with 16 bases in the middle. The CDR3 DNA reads TGCGCCAGCAGCCAAGTCGACTTACTACCTAGCTCCTACAATGAGCAGTTCTTC. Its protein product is CASSQVDLLPSSYNEQFF.

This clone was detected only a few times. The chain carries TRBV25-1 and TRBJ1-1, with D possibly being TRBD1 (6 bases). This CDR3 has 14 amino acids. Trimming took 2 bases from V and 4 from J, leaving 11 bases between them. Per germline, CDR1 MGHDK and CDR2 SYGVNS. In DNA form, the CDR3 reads TGTGCCAGCAGTGAAAACAGGGATGGCACTGAAGCTTTCTTT. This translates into CASSENRDGTEAFF.

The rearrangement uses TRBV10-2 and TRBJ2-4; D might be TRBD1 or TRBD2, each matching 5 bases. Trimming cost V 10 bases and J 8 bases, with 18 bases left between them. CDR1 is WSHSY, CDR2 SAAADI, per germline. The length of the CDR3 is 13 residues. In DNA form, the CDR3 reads TGCGCCATAGAGGACAACCGAGCGGACATTCAGTACTTC. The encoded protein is CAIEDNRADIQYF.

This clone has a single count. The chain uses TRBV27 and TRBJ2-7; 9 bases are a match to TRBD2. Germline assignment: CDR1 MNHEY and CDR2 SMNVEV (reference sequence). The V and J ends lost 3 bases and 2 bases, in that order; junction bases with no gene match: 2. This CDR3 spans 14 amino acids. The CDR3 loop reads CASSFSGSAYEQYF. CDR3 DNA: TGTGCCAGCAGTTTTAGCGGGAGTGCCTACGAGCAGTACTTC.

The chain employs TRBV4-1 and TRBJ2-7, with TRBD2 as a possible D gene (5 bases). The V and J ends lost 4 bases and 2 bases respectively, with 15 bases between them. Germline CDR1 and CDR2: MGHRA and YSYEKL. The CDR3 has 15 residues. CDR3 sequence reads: CASSPDGTRTYEQYF. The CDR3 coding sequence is TGCGCCAGCAGCCCGGACGGTACTAGGACCTACGAGCAGTACTTC.

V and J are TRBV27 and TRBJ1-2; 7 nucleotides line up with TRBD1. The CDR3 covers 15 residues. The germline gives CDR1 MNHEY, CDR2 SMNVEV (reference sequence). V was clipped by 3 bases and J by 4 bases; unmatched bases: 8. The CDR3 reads CASSLIPTGRYGYTF. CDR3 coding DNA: TGTGCCAGCAGTTTGATCCCGACAGGGCGCTATGGCTACACCTTC.

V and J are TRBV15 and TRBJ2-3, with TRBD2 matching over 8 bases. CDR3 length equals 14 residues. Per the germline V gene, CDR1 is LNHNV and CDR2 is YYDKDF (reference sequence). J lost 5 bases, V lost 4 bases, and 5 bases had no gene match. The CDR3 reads CATSTGTREDTQYF. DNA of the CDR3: TGTGCCACCAGCACCGGGACTAGGGAAGATACGCAGTATTTT.

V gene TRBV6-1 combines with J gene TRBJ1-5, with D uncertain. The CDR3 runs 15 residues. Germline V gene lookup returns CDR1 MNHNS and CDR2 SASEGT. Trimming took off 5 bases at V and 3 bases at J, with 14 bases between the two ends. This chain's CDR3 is CASSNYHSINQPQHF. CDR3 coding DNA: TGTGCCAGCAGTAATTATCACTCAATCAATCAGCCCCAGCATTTT.

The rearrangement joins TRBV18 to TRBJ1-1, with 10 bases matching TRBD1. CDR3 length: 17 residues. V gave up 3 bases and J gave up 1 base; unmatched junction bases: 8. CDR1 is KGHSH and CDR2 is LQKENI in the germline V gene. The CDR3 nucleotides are TGTGCCAGCTCACCTCGAAGAGGGACAGGGGAGAACACTGAAGCTTTCTTT. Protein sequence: CASSPRRGTGENTEAFF.

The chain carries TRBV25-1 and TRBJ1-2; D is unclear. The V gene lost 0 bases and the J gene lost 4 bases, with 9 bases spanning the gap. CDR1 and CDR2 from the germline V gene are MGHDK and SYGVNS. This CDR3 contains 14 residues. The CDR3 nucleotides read TGTGCCAGCAGTGAATATGGGGAGGTCTATGGCTACACCTTC. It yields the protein CASSEYGEVYGYTF.

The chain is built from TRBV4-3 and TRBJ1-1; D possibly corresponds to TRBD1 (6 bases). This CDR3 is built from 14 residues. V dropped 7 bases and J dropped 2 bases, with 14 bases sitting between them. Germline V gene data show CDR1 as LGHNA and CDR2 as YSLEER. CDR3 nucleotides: TGCGCCAGCATTCAGGGGCAGGGCAACACTGAAGCTTTCTTT. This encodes CASIQGQGNTEAFF.

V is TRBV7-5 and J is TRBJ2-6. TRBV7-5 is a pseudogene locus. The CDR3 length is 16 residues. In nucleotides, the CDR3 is TGTGTCAGAAGCTTAGGACCGTTGGGAGGGGCCAACGTCCTGACTTTC. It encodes CVRSLGPLGGANVLTF.

The CDR3 DNA reads as TGTGCCAGCAGGAAAGCGCCGACTAGCGGCCACAATGAGCAGTTCTTC. It is translated as CASRKAPTSGHNEQFF. The rearrangement joins TRBV7-2 to TRBJ2-1; TRBD2 matches at 9 bases. V lost 6 bases to trimming and J lost 5 bases; unmatched junction nucleotides: 11. Germline CDR1 SGHTA, CDR2 FQGNSA. The CDR3 loop spans 16 amino acids.

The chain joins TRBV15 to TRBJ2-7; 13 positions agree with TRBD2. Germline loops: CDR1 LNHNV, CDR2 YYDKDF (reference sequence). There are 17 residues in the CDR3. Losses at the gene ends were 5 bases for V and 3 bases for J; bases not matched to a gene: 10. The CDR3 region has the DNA TGTGCCACCAGCGGCGGGACTAGCGGGACTGGGGGCTACGAGCAGTACTTC. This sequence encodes CATSGGTSGTGGYEQYF.

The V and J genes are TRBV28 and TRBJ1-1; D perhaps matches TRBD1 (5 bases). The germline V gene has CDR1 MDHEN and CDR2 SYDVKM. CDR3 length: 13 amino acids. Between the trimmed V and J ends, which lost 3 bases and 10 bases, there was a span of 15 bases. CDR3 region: CASSLGQIVIAFF. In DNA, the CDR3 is TGTGCCAGCAGTTTGGGGCAGATTGTTATAGCTTTCTTT.

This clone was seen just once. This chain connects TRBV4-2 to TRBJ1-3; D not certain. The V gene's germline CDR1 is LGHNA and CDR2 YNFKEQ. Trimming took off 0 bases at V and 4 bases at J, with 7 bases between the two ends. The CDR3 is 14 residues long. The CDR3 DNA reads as TGTGCCAGCAGCCAAGATTACAGCGGAAACACCATATATTTT. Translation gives CASSQDYSGNTIYF.

CDR3 sequence: CASGTRDGRNTIYF. The DNA of the CDR3 is TGTGCTAGTGGTACCCGGGACGGACGAAACACCATATATTTT. The chain uses TRBV12-5 and TRBJ1-3; D perhaps matches TRBD1 (5 bases). Germline CDR1 reads LGHNT; CDR2 reads FRNRAP. The CDR3 totals 14 residues. Trimming pared 5 bases from V and 5 bases from J, leaving 13 bases between.